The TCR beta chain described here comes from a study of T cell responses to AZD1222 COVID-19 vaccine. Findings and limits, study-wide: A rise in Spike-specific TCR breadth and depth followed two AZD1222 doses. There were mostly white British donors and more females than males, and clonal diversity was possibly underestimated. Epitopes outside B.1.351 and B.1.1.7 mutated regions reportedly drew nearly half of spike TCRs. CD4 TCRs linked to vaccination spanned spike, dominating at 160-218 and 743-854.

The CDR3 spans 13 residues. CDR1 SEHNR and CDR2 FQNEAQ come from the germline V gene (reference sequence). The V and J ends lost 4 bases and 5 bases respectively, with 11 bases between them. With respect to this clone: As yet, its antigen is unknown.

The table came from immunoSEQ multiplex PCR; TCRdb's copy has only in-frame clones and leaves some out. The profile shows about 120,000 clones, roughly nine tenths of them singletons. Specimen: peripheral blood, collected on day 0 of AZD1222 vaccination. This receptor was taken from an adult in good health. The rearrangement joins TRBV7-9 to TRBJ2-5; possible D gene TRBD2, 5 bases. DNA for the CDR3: TGTGCCAGCAGCTCCCGCGGACTGGAGACCCAGTACTTC. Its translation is CASSSRGLETQYF.